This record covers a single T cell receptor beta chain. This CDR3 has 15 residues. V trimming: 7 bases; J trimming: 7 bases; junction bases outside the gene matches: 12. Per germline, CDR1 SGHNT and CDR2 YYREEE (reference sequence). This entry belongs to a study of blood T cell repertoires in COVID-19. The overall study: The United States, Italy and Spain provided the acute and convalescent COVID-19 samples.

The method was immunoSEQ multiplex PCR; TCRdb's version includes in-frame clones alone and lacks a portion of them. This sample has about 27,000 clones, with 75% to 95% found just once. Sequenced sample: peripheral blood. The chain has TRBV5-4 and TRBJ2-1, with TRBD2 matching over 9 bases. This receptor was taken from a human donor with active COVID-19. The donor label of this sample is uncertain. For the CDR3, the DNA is TGTGCCAGCCAGGGACTTAGCGGGAGTGCTAATGAGCAGTTCTTC. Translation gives CASQGLSGSANEQFF.